This TCR beta chain is drawn from a study of blood T cell repertoires in COVID-19. Study-level background: Both acute and convalescent COVID-19 samples were obtained from the United States, Italy and Spain. PBMCs, B-cell-depleted T cells, or T cells provided the cDNA or gDNA that made up the material.

How the authors handled the data: Reference gene primer amplification yielded estimated nucleated cell counts. Only in-frame clones appear in the TCRdb table, and some are missing; sequencing was by immunoSEQ multiplex PCR. The D gene and trimming were derived from the DNA, and the V and J assignments and clone size from that table. The data show hundreds of thousands of clones, around nine tenths seen once. The count of this clone is one. The CDR3 spans 16 residues. V lost 0 bases, J lost 3 bases, and 15 bases lay in between. CDR1 and CDR2 (germline): MGHRA, YSYEKL. Specimen: peripheral blood. The chain uses TRBV4-1 and TRBJ2-7; D perhaps matches TRBD2 (6 bases). The clonotype was recovered from a woman aged 18-30 years who had recovered from COVID-19. The CDR3 reads CASSQERRVIDYEQYF. The CDR3 DNA sequence: TGCGCCAGCAGCCAAGAAAGGAGGGTTATCGACTACGAGCAGTACTTC.